One and the same sample provided the 5 T cell receptor beta chains below, sequenced in a study of cytomegalovirus exposure and HLA in healthy donors. The primer mix had 60 Vbeta and 13 Jbeta primers. The assay was immunoSEQ multiplex PCR, and TCRdb's table has in-frame clones only and misses some. The table has fewer than 80,000 clones, roughly 75% seen once. The source material was PBMCs. The receptors were gathered from a woman aged 30 to 39 in good health and CMV-seronegative.

The chain is built from TRBV6-5 and TRBJ2-3; TRBD2 matches 10 bases. Unmatched junction bases numbered 5, after V lost 4 bases and J lost 7 bases. The V gene's germline CDR1 is MNHEY and CDR2 SVGAGI. The CDR3 extends over 14 amino acids. Here the CDR3 DNA reads TGTGCCAGCAGTTCGTTAGCGGGGGGATATACGCAGTATTTT. Translating it yields CASSSLAGGYTQYF.

The CDR3 loop reads CATSRDLAGETQYF. CDR3 DNA: TGTGCCACCAGCAGAGATTTGGCAGGAGAGACCCAGTACTTC. The gene calls are TRBV15 and TRBJ2-5; the D is unclear. V was shortened by 0 bases and J by 4 bases, with 9 bases between the two germline ends. CDR3 length: 14 amino acids. Germline assignment: CDR1 LNHNV and CDR2 YYDKDF (reference sequence).

This chain connects TRBV6-6 to TRBJ1-4; 7 bases align to TRBD1. The CDR3 has 14 amino acids. Unmatched junction bases numbered 5, after V lost 2 bases and J lost 8 bases. Germline loops: CDR1 MNHNY, CDR2 SVGAGI (reference sequence). The CDR3 loop reads CASSYQGGGEKLFF. CDR3 nucleotides: TGTGCCAGCAGTTACCAAGGGGGCGGGGAAAAACTGTTTTTT.

This sequence joins TRBV9 and TRBJ2-3; 9 nucleotides line up with TRBD2. CDR1 and CDR2 (germline): SGDLS, YYNGEE. The CDR3 has 16 residues. Losses at the gene ends were 3 bases for V and 1 base for J; bases not matched to a gene: 6. CDR3 bases: TGTGCCAGCAGCGCCCCTCAGCGGGAGGGCACAGATACGCAGTATTTT. This translates into CASSAPQREGTDTQYF.

This clone was counted only a few times. CDR3 loop: CATSSRGEGLYEQYF. Written as DNA, the CDR3 is TGTGCCACCAGCAGTAGGGGGGAGGGTCTCTACGAGCAGTACTTC. The V and J genes are TRBV15 and TRBJ2-5; TRBD2 is a possible D gene (7 bases). The end of the DNA fits TRBJ2-7 better, so the J call may be wrong. The CDR3 is 15 amino acids. Germline CDR1 is LNHNV and CDR2 is YYDKDF (reference sequence).